A selection of T cell receptor beta chains follows, all from one sample in a study of shared clonotypes between healthy human individuals. Produced via immunoSEQ multiplex PCR; TCRdb's table is partial and in-frame only. The sample includes 800,000 or so clones, 96% of them seen just once. Sequences were obtained from naive CD8+ T cells sorted from blood. Source of these receptors: a man aged 25-45 years in good health. CDR3s include the opening cysteine and the closing phenylalanine or tryptophan. A D gene is named only where the DNA matches it firmly. Size is omitted from some rows. Given values are once, few, many or a class for expanded clones.

>NA|NA|TRBJ2-1|TRBV29-1
TGCAGCGCACGAAAAGTAGCGGACAACAATGAGCAGTTCTTC
CSARKVADNNEQFF
>NA|TRBD1|TRBJ2-3|TRBV6-6
TGTGCCAGCAGTCCCAGGGGGACAGATACGCAGTATTTT
CASSPRGTDTQYF
>once|NA|TRBJ2-5|TRBV27
TGTGCCAGCAGTGACCAAGAGACCCAGTACTTC
CASSDQETQYF
>NA|TRBD1|TRBJ2-3|TRBV2
TGTGCCAGCAGTGAGGGGACAGATAGCACAGATACGCAGTATTTT
CASSEGTDSTDTQYF
>NA|NA|TRBJ1-5|TRBV5-1
TGCGCCAGCAGCTTGGACCCTGGGAAAAATCAGCCCCAGCATTTT
CASSLDPGKNQPQHF
>NA|NA|TRBJ1-1|TRBV7-9
TGTGCCAGCACCCTGGGGGTCAGCGGGACTGAAGCTTTCTTT
CASTLGVSGTEAFF
>NA|NA|TRBJ2-2|TRBV5-6
TGTGCCAGCAGCTTGTCCGGCTCCGGGGAGCTGTTTTTT
CASSLSGSGELFF
>NA|TRBD2|TRBJ2-1|TRBV11-2
TGTGCCAGCAGCGGGACTAGCTACAATGAGCAGTTCTTC
CASSGTSYNEQFF
>NA|NA|TRBJ2-7|TRBV9
TGTGCCAGCAGCGTAGCGGGAGAGACCCTCTCATACGAGCAGTACTTC
CASSVAGETLSYEQYF
>NA|NA|TRBJ1-2|TRBV7-9
TGTGCCAGCAGCCCCCAGTTAGCCGGGGGTGGAGTGGATGGCTACACCTTC
CASSPQLAGGGVDGYTF
>NA|NA|TRBJ1-1|TRBV2
TGTGCCACCTTTAGTAGGGGCGCGTCTTTCTTT
CATFSRGASFF
>NA|NA|TRBJ2-5|TRBV7-8
TGTGCCAGCAGCCTTCTTCTCAATGACCAAGAGACCCAGTACTTC
CASSLLLNDQETQYF
>few|TRBD1|TRBJ2-1|TRBV7-8
TGTGCCAGCACCCTAGACAGGGTCTCCTACAATGAGCAGTTCTTC
CASTLDRVSYNEQFF
>NA|NA|TRBJ2-7|TRBV7-8
TGTGCCAGCAGCTTGGGGGGACATCGATCCTACGAGCAGTACTTC
CASSLGGHRSYEQYF
>NA|NA|TRBJ1-1|TRBV7-9
TGTGCCAGCAGCTTAGGAACGGTGAACACTGAAGCTTTCTTT
CASSLGTVNTEAFF
>NA|NA|TRBJ2-1|TRBV27
TGTGCCAGCAGTTCCGGGGTTGCGGTATACAATGAGCAGTTCTTC
CASSSGVAVYNEQFF
>NA|TRBD1|TRBJ2-5|TRBV5-6
TGTGCCAGCAGCCAAGGACAGGCAGAGACCCAGTACTTC
CASSQGQAETQYF
>NA|TRBD2|TRBJ2-1|TRBV6-4
TGTGCCAGCAGTGACTCGGGCGGGAGTGGGTATGAGCAGTTCTTC
CASSDSGGSGYEQFF
>NA|TRBD1|TRBJ2-3|TRBV11-2
TGTGCCAGCAGCTCCGGGGACAGGGGTATTAGCACAGATACGCAGTATTTT
CASSSGDRGISTDTQYF
>NA|TRBD1|TRBJ1-1|TRBV6-5
TGTGCCAGCAGGCGGGGACAGCCGAACACTGAAGCTTTCTTT
CASRRGQPNTEAFF
>NA|TRBD1|TRBJ2-3|TRBV5-6
TGTGCCAGCAGCTTGGATGTACAGGGGAACACAGATACGCAGTATTTT
CASSLDVQGNTDTQYF
>NA|NA|TRBJ1-1|TRBV9
TGTGCCAGCAGCGCGTGGGGGGGAGCTGAAGCTTTCTTT
CASSAWGGAEAFF
>NA|NA|TRBJ2-3|TRBV11-2
TGTGCCAGCAGTTTACTAGCTGTCGGCACAGATACGCAGTATTTT
CASSLLAVGTDTQYF
>NA|TRBD2|TRBJ2-7|TRBV27
TGTGCCAGCAGTTCGGCTAGCGGGAGGGCCAGCTACGAGCAGTACTTC
CASSSASGRASYEQYF
>once|TRBD1|TRBJ2-2|TRBV9
TGTGCCAGCAGCCTTAATCGACAGGGGAATTCCCCCGGGGAGCTGTTTTTT
CASSLNRQGNSPGELFF